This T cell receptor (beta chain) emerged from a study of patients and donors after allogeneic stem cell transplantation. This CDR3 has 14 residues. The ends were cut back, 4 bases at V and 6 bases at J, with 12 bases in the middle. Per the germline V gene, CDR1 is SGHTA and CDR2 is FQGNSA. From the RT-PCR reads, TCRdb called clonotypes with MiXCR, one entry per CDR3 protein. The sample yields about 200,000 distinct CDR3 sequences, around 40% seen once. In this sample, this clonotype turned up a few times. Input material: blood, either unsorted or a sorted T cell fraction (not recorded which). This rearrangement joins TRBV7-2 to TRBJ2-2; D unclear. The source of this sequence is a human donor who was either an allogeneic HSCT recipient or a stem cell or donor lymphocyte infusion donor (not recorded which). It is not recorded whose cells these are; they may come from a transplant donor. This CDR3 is CASSSLGVSGELFF. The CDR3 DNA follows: TGTGCCAGCAGCTCGCTTGGGGTTTCCGGGGAGCTGTTTTTT.